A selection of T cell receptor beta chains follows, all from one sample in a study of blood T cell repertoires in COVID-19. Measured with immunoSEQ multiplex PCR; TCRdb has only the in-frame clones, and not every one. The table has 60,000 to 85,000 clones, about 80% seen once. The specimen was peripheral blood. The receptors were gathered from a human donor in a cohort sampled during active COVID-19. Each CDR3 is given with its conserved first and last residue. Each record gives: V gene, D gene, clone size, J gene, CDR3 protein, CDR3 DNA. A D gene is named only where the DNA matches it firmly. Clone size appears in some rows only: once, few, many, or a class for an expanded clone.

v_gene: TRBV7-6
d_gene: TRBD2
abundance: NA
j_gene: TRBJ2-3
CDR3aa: CASSTPSGRDTQYF
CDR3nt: TGTGCCAGCAGCACTCCTAGCGGGAGAGATACGCAGTATTTT

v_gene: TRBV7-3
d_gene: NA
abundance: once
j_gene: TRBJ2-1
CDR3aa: CASSPSRVSYNEQFF
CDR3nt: TGTGCCAGCAGCCCCTCCCGCGTTTCCTACAATGAGCAGTTCTTC

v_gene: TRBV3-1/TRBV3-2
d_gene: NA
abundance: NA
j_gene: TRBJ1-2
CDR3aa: CASSPSHGGGYTF
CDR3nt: TGTGCCAGCAGCCCTAGCCACGGTGGTGGCTACACCTTC

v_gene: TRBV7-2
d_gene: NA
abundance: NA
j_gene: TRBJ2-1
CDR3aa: CASSSRGLSYNEQFF
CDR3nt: TGTGCCAGCAGCTCCAGGGGCCTATCCTACAATGAGCAGTTCTTC

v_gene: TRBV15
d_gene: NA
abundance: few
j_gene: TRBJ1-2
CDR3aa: CATSRGPDSLYGYTF
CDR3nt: TGTGCCACCAGCAGAGGACCCGACAGCCTCTATGGCTACACCTTC

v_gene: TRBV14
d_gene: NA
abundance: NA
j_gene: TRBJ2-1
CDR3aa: CASSQVGGSYNEQFF
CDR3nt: TGTGCCAGCAGCCAAGTAGGGGGTTCTTACAATGAGCAGTTCTTC

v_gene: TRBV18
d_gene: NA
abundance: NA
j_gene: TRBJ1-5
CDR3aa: CASSPRTDSQPQHF
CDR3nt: TGTGCCAGCTCACCGAGGACAGATTCCCAGCCCCAGCATTTT

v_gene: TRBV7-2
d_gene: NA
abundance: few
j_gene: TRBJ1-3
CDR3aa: CASSLKEGLRTAGNTIYF
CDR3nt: TGTGCCAGCAGCTTAAAGGAAGGACTGCGGACAGCTGGAAACACCATATATTTT

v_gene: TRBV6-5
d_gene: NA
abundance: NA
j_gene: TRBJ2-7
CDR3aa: CASSLRRGPYEQYF
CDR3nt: TGTGCCAGCAGTCTACGCAGGGGACCCTACGAGCAGTACTTC

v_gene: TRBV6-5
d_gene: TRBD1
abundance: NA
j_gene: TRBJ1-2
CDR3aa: CASSAGGAVNGYTF
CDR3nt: TGTGCCAGCAGCGCAGGGGGCGCGGTGAATGGCTACACCTTC

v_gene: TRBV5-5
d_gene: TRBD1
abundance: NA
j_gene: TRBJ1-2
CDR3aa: CASSLTGQGAWGYTF
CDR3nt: TGTGCCAGCAGCTTGACGGGACAGGGGGCGTGGGGCTACACCTTC

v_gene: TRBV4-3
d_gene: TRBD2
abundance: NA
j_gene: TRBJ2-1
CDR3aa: CASSQTLAGGHNEQFF
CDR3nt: TGCGCCAGCAGCCAAACCCTAGCGGGGGGACACAATGAGCAGTTCTTC

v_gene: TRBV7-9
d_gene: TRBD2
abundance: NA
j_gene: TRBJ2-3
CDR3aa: CASSAPSGVTDTQYF
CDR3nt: TGTGCCAGCAGCGCTCCTAGCGGGGTCACAGATACGCAGTATTTT

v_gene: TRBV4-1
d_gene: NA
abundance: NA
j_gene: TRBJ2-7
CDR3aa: CASSRQATSSEQYF
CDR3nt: TGCGCCAGCAGCCGACAGGCCACTAGTTCCGAGCAGTACTTC

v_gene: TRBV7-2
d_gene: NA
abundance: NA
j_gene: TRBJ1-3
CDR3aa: CASSRGSGNTIYF
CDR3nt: TGTGCCAGCTCTAGGGGATCTGGAAACACCATATATTTT

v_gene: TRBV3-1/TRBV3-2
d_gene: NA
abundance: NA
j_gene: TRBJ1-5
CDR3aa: CASSQDSINQPQHF
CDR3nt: TGTGCCAGCAGCCAGGACAGTATTAATCAGCCCCAGCATTTT

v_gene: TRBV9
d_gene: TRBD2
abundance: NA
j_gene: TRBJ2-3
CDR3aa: CASSVSQRGSDTQYF
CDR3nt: TGTGCCAGCAGCGTATCGCAGCGGGGGTCAGATACGCAGTATTTT

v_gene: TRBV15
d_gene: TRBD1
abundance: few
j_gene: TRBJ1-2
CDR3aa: CATSRGDSGSSGYTF
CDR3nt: TGTGCCACCAGCAGAGGGGACAGTGGTTCCTCGGGCTACACCTTC

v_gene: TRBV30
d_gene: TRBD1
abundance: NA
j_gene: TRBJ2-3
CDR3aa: CAWSVRGGAGNTQYF
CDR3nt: TGTGCCTGGAGTGTACGAGGGGGCGCTGGAAATACGCAGTATTTT

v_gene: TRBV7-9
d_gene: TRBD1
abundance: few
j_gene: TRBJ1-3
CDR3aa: CASSSQGGPGNTIYF
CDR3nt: TGTGCCAGCAGCTCGCAGGGGGGACCGGGAAACACCATATATTTT

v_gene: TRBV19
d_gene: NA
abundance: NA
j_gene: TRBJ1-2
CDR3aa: CASSRDYGYTF
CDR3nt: TGTGCCAGTAGTAGAGACTATGGCTACACCTTC

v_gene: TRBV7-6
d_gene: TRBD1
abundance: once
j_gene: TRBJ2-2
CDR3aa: CASSSGQGRTGELFF
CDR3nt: TGTGCCAGCAGCTCAGGACAGGGGCGGACCGGGGAGCTGTTTTTT

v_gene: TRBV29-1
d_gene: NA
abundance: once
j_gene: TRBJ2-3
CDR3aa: CSVEDTALEGTDTQYF
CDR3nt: TGCAGCGTTGAAGATACAGCCCTGGAGGGCACAGATACGCAGTATTTT

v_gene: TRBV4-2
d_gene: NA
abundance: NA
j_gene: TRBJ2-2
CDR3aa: CASSQDVNRWTGELFF
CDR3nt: TGTGCCAGCAGCCAAGATGTAAATCGGTGGACCGGGGAGCTGTTTTTT

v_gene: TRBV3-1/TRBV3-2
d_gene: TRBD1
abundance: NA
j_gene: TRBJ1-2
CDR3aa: CASSRRQGSTYGYTF
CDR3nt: TGTGCCAGCAGCCGTAGACAGGGGTCAACCTATGGCTACACCTTC

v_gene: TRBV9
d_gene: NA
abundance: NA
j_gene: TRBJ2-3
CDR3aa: CASSVGDRRPDTQYF
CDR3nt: TGTGCCAGCAGCGTAGGAGACAGGCGGCCAGATACGCAGTATTTT

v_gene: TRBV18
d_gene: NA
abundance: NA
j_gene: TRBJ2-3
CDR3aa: CASSPAGVGTDTQYF
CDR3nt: TGTGCCAGCTCACCAGCAGGGGTGGGGACAGATACGCAGTATTTT

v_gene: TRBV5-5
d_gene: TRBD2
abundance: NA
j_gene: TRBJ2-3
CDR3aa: CASSLRTSGITDTQYF
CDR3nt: TGTGCCAGCAGCTTGAGGACTAGCGGGATCACAGATACGCAGTATTTT

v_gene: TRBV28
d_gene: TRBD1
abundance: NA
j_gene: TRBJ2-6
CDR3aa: CASSSSFDRVGANVLTF
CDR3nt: TGTGCCAGCAGTTCCTCCTTCGACAGGGTTGGGGCCAACGTCCTGACTTTC

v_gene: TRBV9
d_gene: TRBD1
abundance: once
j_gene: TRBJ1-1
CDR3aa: CASSAHSGGMNTEAFF
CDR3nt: TGTGCCAGCAGCGCACACTCAGGGGGCATGAACACTGAAGCTTTCTTT

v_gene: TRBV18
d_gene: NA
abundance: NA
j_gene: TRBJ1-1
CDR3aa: CASSPHPKEGEAFF
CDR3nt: TGTGCCAGCTCACCACACCCCAAAGAGGGAGAAGCTTTCTTT

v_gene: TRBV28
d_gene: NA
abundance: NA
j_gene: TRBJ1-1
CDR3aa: CASSLGQGWTEAFF
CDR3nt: TGTGCCAGCAGTTTAGGTCAGGGCTGGACTGAAGCTTTCTTT

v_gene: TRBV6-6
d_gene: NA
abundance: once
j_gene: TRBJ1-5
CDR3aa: CASSGTREGQPQHF
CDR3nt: TGTGCCAGCAGTGGGACAAGGGAGGGTCAGCCCCAGCATTTT

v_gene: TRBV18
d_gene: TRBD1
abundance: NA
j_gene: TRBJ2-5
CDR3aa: CASSPTGDETQYF
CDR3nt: TGTGCCAGCTCACCGACAGGGGACGAGACCCAGTACTTC

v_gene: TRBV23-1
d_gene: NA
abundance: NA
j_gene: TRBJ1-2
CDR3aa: CASSRCCRGANGYTF
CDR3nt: TGCGCCAGCAGTCGATGTTGCAGGGGCGCGAATGGCTACACCTTC

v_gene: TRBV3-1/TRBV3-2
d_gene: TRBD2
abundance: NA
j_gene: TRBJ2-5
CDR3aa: CASSQRGGTQYF
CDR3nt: TGTGCCAGCAGCCAGCGGGGGGGTACCCAGTACTTC

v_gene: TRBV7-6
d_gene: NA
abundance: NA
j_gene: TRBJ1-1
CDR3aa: CASSIGGGSTEAFF
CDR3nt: TGTGCCAGCAGCATAGGGGGGGGGAGCACTGAAGCTTTCTTT

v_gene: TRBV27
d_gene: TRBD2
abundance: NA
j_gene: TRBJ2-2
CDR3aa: CASSPTSGGGTGELFF
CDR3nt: TGTGCCAGCAGTCCGACTAGCGGGGGCGGCACCGGGGAGCTGTTTTTT

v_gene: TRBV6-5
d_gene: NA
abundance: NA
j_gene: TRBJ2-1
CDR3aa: CASGGGRSSYNEQFF
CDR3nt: TGTGCCAGCGGAGGGGGCAGAAGTTCCTACAATGAGCAGTTCTTC

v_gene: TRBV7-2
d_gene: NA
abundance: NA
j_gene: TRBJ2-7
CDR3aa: CASSLPGFHEQYF
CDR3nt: TGTGCCAGCAGCTTACCAGGGTTCCACGAGCAGTACTTC

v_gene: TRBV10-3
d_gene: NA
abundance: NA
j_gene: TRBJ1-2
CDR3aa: CAISEVERIYGYTF
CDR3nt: TGTGCCATCAGTGAAGTTGAGAGGATCTATGGCTACACCTTC